The 5 T cell receptor beta chains reported below all come from one sample, sequenced in a study of blood T cell repertoires in COVID-19. Assay used: immunoSEQ multiplex PCR; TCRdb lists only in-frame clones, some missing. Among 150,000 or so clones listed, 70% to 80% were seen once. The sequenced material came from peripheral blood. Every receptor here comes from an elderly woman with active or convalescent COVID-19.

CDR3 in DNA: TGCGCCAGCAGCTTGACAGGGTACTCCTACGAGCAGTACTTC. Translation gives CASSLTGYSYEQYF. This sequence joins TRBV5-1 and TRBJ2-7; D is possibly TRBD1 (6 bases). The CDR3 extends over 14 amino acids. The germline gives CDR1 SGHRS, CDR2 YFSETQ. With 1 base removed from V and 0 bases from J, the gap between germline ends came to 8 bases. The variable domain in full, completed from reference TRBV5-1 and TRBJ2-7, reads KAGVTQTPRYLIKTRGQQVTLSCSPISGHRSVSWYQQTPGQGLQFLFEYFSETQRNKGNFPGRFSGRQFSNSRSEMNVSTLELGDSALYLCASSLTGYSYEQYFGPGTRLTVT.

This clone came up a few times. CDR3 sequence reads: CASTLGRGGLSIQYF. The CDR3 coding sequence is TGTGCCAGTACTCTAGGTCGGGGGGGATTAAGCATTCAGTACTTC. The J gene is TRBJ2-4, the V gene TRBV19, with 8 bases identical to TRBD2. The CDR3 consists of 15 residues. Looked up from germline, CDR1 is LNHDA and CDR2 is SQIVND (reference sequence). V shed 7 bases, J shed 9 bases, and the junction held 14 bases outside the gene matches.

The V gene is TRBV6-5, the J gene TRBJ1-4; 9 bases match TRBD1. The germline V gene encodes CDR1 MNHEY and CDR2 SVGAGI. V dropped 7 bases and J dropped 6; count of bases not matched to a gene: 6. The CDR3 has 14 residues. The CDR3 region has the DNA TGTGCCAGCACCGATGGGGACAGGGATGAAAAACTGTTTTTT. Protein sequence: CASTDGDRDEKLFF.

The V call is TRBV27, the J call TRBJ2-7; 11 positions agree with TRBD2. Germline trimming cut 6 bases from V and 1 base from J; bases unmatched to any gene: 5. Per the germline V gene, CDR1 is MNHEY and CDR2 is SMNVEV (reference sequence). CDR3 length equals 15 residues. The CDR3 is CASSPGLAESYEQYF. The CDR3 nucleotides read TGTGCCAGCAGCCCGGGACTAGCGGAATCCTACGAGCAGTACTTC.

This clone was counted only a few times. The V and J genes are TRBV5-4 and TRBJ1-4, with 9 bases fitting TRBD1. V trimming: 4 bases; J trimming: 8 bases; junction bases outside the gene matches: 12. This CDR3 contains 16 residues. The germline CDR1 and CDR2 sequences are SGHNT and YYREEE (reference sequence). The CDR3 region is CASSTGDREDREKLFF. The CDR3 nucleotides are TGTGCCAGCAGCACCGGGGACAGGGAGGATAGGGAAAAACTGTTTTTT.